This entry describes one T cell receptor (beta chain). Its specificity is unknown. During the collection period, no donor immune events like infections were recorded. The repertoire was sequenced with immunoSEQ multiplex PCR; TCRdb's copy has only in-frame clones and lacks some. The table lists about 110,000 clones, roughly 89% of them singletons. This entry is derived from a study of identifying expanded T cells in peripheral blood. Overall study results and limits: Variance in clone template counts between approximately two-week samples significantly increased with total template count across all healthy donors.

This CDR3 region has 15 residues. V was clipped by 2 bases and J by 1 base, with 9 bases between them. The germline V gene has CDR1 MDHEN and CDR2 SYDVKM. The chain uses TRBV28 and TRBJ1-5; possibly TRBD1 for D (6 bases). This clonotype was sampled from a person aged 18-69 years in good health. Sequences were obtained from blood. The CDR3 sequence: CASSLQTGSNQPQHF. The DNA for the CDR3 is TGTGCCAGCAGTTTACAAACAGGGAGCAATCAGCCCCAGCATTTT.